This TCR beta chain was documented in a study of cytomegalovirus exposure and HLA in healthy donors. The germline V gene encodes CDR1 LGHNA and CDR2 YSLEER. This CDR3 is 15 amino acids long. The germline V and J ends were trimmed by 0 bases and 1 base, with 10 bases remaining between them. Regarding the study as a whole: Cytomegalovirus status, reportedly, was diagnosed with high specificity and sensitivity by the classifier.

About this clone itself: No antigen is known for it.

Primers for the PCR totalled 60 Vbeta and 13 Jbeta. Only in-frame clones appear in the TCRdb table, and some are missing; sequencing was by immunoSEQ multiplex PCR. The sample lists about 160,000 clones, approximately 80% occurring once. The receptor was derived from a man aged 45 to 65 in good health and CMV-seropositive. Sequencing used PBMCs. This chain connects TRBV4-3 to TRBJ2-7; D is perhaps TRBD2 (5 bases). The DNA of the CDR3 is TGCGCCAGCAGCCAAGATTCTAGCCGATCCTACGAGCAGTACTTC. Its protein product is CASSQDSSRSYEQYF.